A single sample gave rise to the 10 T cell receptor beta chains below, sequenced in a study of blood T cell repertoires in COVID-19. The method was immunoSEQ multiplex PCR; TCRdb's version includes in-frame clones alone and lacks a portion of them. The sample has some 250,000 clones; 86% are singletons. Input material: peripheral blood. Source of these receptors: a woman aged 30 to 39 who had recovered from COVID-19.

This chain joins TRBV6-2 or TRBV6-3 and TRBJ2-3; tentative D call: TRBD1 (6 bases). The CDR3 loop spans 15 amino acids. CDR1 MNHEY and CDR2 SVGEGT come from the germline V gene. The V end lost 0 bases, the J end lost 6 bases, and 13 bases lay between the germline ends. The CDR3 here is CASSYSTGSSDTQYF. The CDR3 nucleotides read TGTGCCAGCAGTTACTCTACAGGGTCTAGCGATACGCAGTATTTT.

V is TRBV12-5 and J is TRBJ1-4, with TRBD1 matching 9 bases. Germline CDR1 and CDR2: LGHNT and FRNRAP. V was pared by 5 bases and J by 11 bases, with 9 bases of the junction left unmatched. This CDR3 spans 14 amino acids. CDR3 in amino acids: CASGPGQGGIKLFF. CDR3 in DNA: TGTGCTAGTGGTCCGGGACAGGGAGGTATTAAACTGTTTTTT.

CDR3 nucleotide sequence: TGTGCCAGCAGCCAAGCGTCACAGTACAATGAGCAGTTCTTC. It codes for CASSQASQYNEQFF. This chain joins TRBV4-2 and TRBJ2-1; D uncertain. Germline CDR1 is LGHNA and CDR2 is YNFKEQ. The CDR3 has 14 residues. V shed 1 base and J shed 4 bases, with 8 bases lying between them.

The genes are TRBV2 and TRBJ1-1, with unresolved D. Germline values: CDR1 SNHLY, CDR2 FYNNEI. The ends were cut back, 4 bases at V and 6 bases at J, with 18 bases in the middle. The CDR3 is made up of 15 amino acids. CDR3 nucleotides: TGTGCCAGCAGTGCAGGAAGACAATGGGAGGCTGAAGCTTTCTTT. Translating gives CASSAGRQWEAEAFF.

The gene calls are TRBV18 and TRBJ2-3; D might be TRBD2 (6 bases). The CDR3 has 16 amino acids. The germline gives CDR1 KGHSH, CDR2 LQKENI. Trimming took 3 bases from V and 2 from J, leaving 15 bases between them. The CDR3, as DNA: TGTGCCAGCTCACCGGACCCCGGGACTCACACAGATACGCAGTATTTT. Translated: CASSPDPGTHTDTQYF.

The V gene is TRBV20-1, the J gene TRBJ2-5, with TRBD2 matching over 8 bases. Germline CDR1 DFQATT, CDR2 SNEGSKA (reference sequence). V trimming: 3 bases; J trimming: 4 bases; junction bases outside the gene matches: 13. The CDR3 sequence is 16 residues long. The CDR3 DNA is TGCAGTGCTAGTGGGGTAGCGGGGACATGGGGAGAGACCCAGTACTTC. Translated, it gives CSASGVAGTWGETQYF.

The J gene is TRBJ1-3, the V gene TRBV4-1, with D uncertain. V lost 1 base and J 3 bases, leaving 4 bases between the germline ends. This CDR3 comprises 13 residues. Germline V gene data show CDR1 as MGHRA and CDR2 as YSYEKL. The CDR3 spells CASSQVLGNTIYF. The DNA of the CDR3 is TGCGCCAGCAGCCAAGTTCTTGGAAACACCATATATTTT.

The rearrangement uses TRBV6-6 and TRBJ1-2; 7 bases are a match to TRBD1. Per germline, CDR1 MNHNY and CDR2 SVGAGI (reference sequence). This CDR3 comprises 14 residues. The ends lost 3 bases at V and 0 bases at J; junction bases unmatched: 1. The CDR3, as DNA: TGTGCCAGCAGTTATGGGACAGCTAACTATGGCTACACCTTC. This gives the protein CASSYGTANYGYTF.

The chain uses TRBV19 and TRBJ2-2; possible D gene TRBD2, 6 bases. V shed 8 bases and J shed 7 bases, with 20 bases lying between them. There are 15 residues in the CDR3. CDR1 is LNHDA, CDR2 SQIVND, per germline (reference sequence). CDR3 sequence: CASSKGTASVGELFF. The CDR3 nucleotides read TGTGCCAGTTCTAAGGGGACTGCTTCGGTCGGGGAGCTGTTTTTT.

This clone has more than one count but fewer than ten. The chain couples TRBV7-9 to TRBJ2-1; maybe TRBD1 (5 bases). The V and J ends lost 5 bases and 10 bases respectively, with 18 bases between them. The CDR3 extends over 14 amino acids. Germline CDR1 and CDR2: SEHNR and FQNEAQ (reference sequence). The CDR3 region is CASSPQGVPGEQFF. The CDR3 DNA follows: TGTGCCAGCAGCCCCCAAGGGGTGCCCGGGGAGCAGTTCTTC.